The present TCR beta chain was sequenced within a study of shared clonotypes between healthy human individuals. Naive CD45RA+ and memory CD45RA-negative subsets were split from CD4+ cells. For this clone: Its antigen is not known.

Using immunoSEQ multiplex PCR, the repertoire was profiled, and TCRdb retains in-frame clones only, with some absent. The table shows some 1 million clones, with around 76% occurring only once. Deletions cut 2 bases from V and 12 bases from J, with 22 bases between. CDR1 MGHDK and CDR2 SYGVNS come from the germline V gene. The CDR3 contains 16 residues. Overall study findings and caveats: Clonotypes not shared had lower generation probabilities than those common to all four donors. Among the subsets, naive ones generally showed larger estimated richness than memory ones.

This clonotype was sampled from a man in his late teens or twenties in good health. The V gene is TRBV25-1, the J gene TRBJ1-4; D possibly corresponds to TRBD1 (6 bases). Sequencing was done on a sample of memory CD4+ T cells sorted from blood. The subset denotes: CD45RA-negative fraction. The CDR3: CASSEAWSTGTTELFF. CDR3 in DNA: TGTGCCAGCAGTGAAGCTTGGAGCACAGGGACTACTGAACTGTTTTTT.